Listed here are 8 T cell receptor beta chains from one sample, sequenced in a study of shared clonotypes between healthy human individuals. TCRdb's table, derived via immunoSEQ multiplex PCR, lists solely in-frame clones and lacks some. Among about 670,000 clones listed, about 78% were seen once. The specimen was memory CD4+ T cells sorted from blood. Described subset: CD45RA-negative fraction. Receptors originate from a woman aged 30 to 39 in good health.

Only a few counts were recorded for this clone. The chain recombines TRBV7-2 with TRBJ1-5; no firm D call. V lost 6 bases to trimming and J lost 0 bases, with 9 bases between them. This CDR3 region has 14 residues. Germline CDR1 SGHTA, CDR2 FQGNSA. This CDR3 reads CASSHYYSNQPQHF. The CDR3, as DNA: TGTGCCAGCAGTCACTACTATAGCAATCAGCCCCAGCATTTT.

V and J are TRBV28 and TRBJ1-1, with D tentatively TRBD1 (5 bases). CDR1 is MDHEN and CDR2 is SYDVKM in the germline V gene. Between the trimmed V and J ends, which lost 7 bases and 5 bases, there was a span of 14 bases. This CDR3 spans 13 amino acids. The CDR3 sequence is CASIQLGGTEAFF. CDR3 in DNA: TGTGCCAGCATCCAGCTTGGGGGTACTGAAGCTTTCTTT.

This sequence joins TRBV28 and TRBJ2-5; D unclear. V was cut by 6 bases and J by 9 bases, with 11 bases left in between. Per germline, CDR1 MDHEN and CDR2 SYDVKM. The CDR3 sequence is 11 residues long. Here the CDR3 reads CASSNTRAQYF. In DNA form, the CDR3 reads TGTGCCAGCAGCAATACCCGGGCCCAGTACTTC.

The chain carries TRBV6-1 and TRBJ1-1; D is unclear. The V end lost 3 bases, the J end lost 9 bases, and 5 bases lay between the germline ends. This CDR3 is built from 10 residues. In germline, CDR1 is MNHNS, CDR2 SASEGT. CDR3 sequence (DNA): TGTGCCAGCAGTGATACTAAAGCTTTCTTT. Translation gives CASSDTKAFF.

The rearrangement links TRBV7-3 to TRBJ2-5; unclear D gene. This CDR3 spans 13 amino acids. V was trimmed by 3 bases and J by 2 bases, leaving 7 bases between them. Germline CDR1 SGHTA, CDR2 FQGTGA. DNA of the CDR3: TGTGCCAGCAGCTTCGACGATCAAGAGACCCAGTACTTC. It is translated as CASSFDDQETQYF.

The chain employs TRBV4-2 and TRBJ2-5; 7 bases map to TRBD1. CDR3 length: 15 amino acids. Trimming at V came to 0 bases and at J to 1 base, leaving 2 bases not matched to a gene. CDR1 LGHNA and CDR2 YNFKEQ come from the germline V gene. This CDR3 reads CASSQEAGGQETQYF. CDR3 nucleotide sequence: TGTGCCAGCAGCCAAGAGGCAGGGGGCCAAGAGACCCAGTACTTC.

The rearrangement links TRBV7-6 to TRBJ1-1; 9 bases align to TRBD1. The germline V gene has CDR1 SGHVS and CDR2 FNYEAQ. With 5 bases clipped from V and 2 bases from J, the junction kept 9 bases outside the gene matches. The CDR3 contains 16 residues. The CDR3: CASSPGTGYLNTEAFF. The CDR3 nucleotides read TGTGCCAGCAGCCCTGGGACAGGGTACCTTAACACTGAAGCTTTCTTT.

This clone has just one count. The V call is TRBV5-4, the J call TRBJ2-5; TRBD2 agrees at 9 bases. Trimming removed 4 bases from V and 1 base from J; junction bases left unmatched: 5. Germline-derived CDR1 and CDR2 are SGHNT and YYREEE (reference sequence). The CDR3 spans 15 residues. The CDR3 DNA is TGTGCCAGCAGCACGGGACTAGCAGCCCAAGAGACCCAGTACTTC. It encodes CASSTGLAAQETQYF.